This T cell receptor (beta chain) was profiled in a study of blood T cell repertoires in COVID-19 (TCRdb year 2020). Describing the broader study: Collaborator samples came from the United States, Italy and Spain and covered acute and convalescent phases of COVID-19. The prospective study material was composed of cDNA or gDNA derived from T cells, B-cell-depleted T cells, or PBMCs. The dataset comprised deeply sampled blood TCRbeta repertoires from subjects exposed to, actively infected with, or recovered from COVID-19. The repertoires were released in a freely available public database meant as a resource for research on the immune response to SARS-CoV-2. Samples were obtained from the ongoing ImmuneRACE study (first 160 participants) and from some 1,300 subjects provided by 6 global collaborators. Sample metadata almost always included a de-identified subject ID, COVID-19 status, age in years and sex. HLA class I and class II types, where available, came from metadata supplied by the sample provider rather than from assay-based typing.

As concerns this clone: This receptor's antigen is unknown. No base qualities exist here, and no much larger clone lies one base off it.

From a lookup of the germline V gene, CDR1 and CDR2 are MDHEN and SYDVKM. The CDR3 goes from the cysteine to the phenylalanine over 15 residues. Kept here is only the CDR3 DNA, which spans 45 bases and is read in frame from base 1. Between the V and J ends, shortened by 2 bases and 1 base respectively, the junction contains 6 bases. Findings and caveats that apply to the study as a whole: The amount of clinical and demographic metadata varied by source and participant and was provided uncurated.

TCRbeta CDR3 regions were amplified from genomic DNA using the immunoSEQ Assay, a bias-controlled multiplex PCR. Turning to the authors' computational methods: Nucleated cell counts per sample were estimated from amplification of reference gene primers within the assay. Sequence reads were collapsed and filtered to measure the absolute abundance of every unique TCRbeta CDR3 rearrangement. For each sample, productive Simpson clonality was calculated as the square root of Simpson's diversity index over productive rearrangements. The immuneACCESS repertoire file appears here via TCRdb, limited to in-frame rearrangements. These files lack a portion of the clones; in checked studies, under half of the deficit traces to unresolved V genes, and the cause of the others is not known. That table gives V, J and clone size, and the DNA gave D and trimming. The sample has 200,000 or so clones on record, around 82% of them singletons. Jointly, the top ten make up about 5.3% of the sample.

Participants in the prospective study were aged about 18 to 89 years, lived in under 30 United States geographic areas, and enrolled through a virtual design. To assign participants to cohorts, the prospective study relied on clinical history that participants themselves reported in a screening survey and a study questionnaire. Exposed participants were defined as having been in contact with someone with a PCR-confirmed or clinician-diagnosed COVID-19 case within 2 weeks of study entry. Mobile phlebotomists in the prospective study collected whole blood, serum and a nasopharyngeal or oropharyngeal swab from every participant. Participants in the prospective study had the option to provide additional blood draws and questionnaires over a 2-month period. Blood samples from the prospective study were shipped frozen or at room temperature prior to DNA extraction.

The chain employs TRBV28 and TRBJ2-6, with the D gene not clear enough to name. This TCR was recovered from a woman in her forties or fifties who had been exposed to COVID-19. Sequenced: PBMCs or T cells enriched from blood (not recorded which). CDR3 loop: CASSLPLSGANVLTF. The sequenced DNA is TGTGCCAGCAGTTTACCGCTATCTGGGGCCAACGTCCTGACTTTC.